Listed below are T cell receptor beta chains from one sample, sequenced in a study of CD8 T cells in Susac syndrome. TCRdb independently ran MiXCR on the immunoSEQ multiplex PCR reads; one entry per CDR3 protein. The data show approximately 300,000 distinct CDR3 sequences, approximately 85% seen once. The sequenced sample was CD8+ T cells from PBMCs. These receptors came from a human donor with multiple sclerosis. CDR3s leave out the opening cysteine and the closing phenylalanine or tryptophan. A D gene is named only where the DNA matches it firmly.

ASTHDAYEQY,TRBV7-9,TRBJ2-7,.
ASSLWRKETQY,TRBV11-2,TRBJ2-5,.
ASKAPRGTEAF,TRBV27,TRBJ1-1,.
ASSTRGSEDTQY,TRBV27,TRBJ2-3,.
ASSLVRSSGNTIY,TRBV11-2,TRBJ1-3,.
ASARYPGRQHGPEAF,TRBV28,TRBJ1-1,.
SARVAILSYEQY,TRBV20-1,TRBJ2-7,.
SARRRGWPEQY,TRBV20-1,TRBJ2-7,.
ASSQDGTGPQPQH,TRBV3-1,TRBJ1-5,TRBD1
ASSQAVSPYEQY,TRBV4-1,TRBJ2-7,.
ASSFQPSGPNTEAF,TRBV28,TRBJ1-1,.
ASSPLAGGGETQY,TRBV14,TRBJ2-5,TRBD2
AWSVGWLGGYT,TRBV30,TRBJ1-2,.
ASSDSSRGHGYT,TRBV6-4,TRBJ1-2,TRBD1
SVRLGATYEQY,TRBV20-1,TRBJ2-7,.
ASSPGLVYGYT,TRBV19,TRBJ1-2,.
ASRNSGNTIY,TRBV7-6,TRBJ1-3,.
ASSPGGAGVTYEQY,TRBV27,TRBJ2-7,TRBD2
ASSVQGGNSNEQF,TRBV9,TRBJ2-1,.
ASSDWARENTEAF,TRBV6-1,TRBJ1-1,.
ASSANPSGTHYEQY,TRBV9,TRBJ2-7,.
ASSTRTAQGTQY,TRBV7-9,TRBJ2-5,.
ASTAGSYNEQF,TRBV9,TRBJ2-1,.
AAGVGGRGYEQF,TRBV6-2/TRBV6-3,TRBJ2-1,TRBD2
SVEKAGVSSYEQY,TRBV20-1,TRBJ2-7,TRBD2
SARDFLVEQY,TRBV20-1,TRBJ2-7,.
AWSDFTATQY,TRBV30,TRBJ2-3,.
ASSSQPGHEKLF,TRBV12-3/TRBV12-4,TRBJ1-4,.
ASSHPRGVLQY,TRBV4-1,TRBJ2-3,.
ASSPLTAGGREQY,TRBV9,TRBJ2-7,TRBD2
SASLPRSGTLSYEQY,TRBV20-1,TRBJ2-7,.
ASSLRRELYNEQF,TRBV13,TRBJ2-1,.
ASSFGRSGTEAF,TRBV13,TRBJ1-1,.